This TCR beta chain was identified in a study of blood T cell repertoires in COVID-19 (dated by TCRdb to the early 2020s). In the study overall: The collaborator samples originated in the United States, Italy and Spain and spanned the acute and convalescent phases of COVID-19. The prospective study material was composed of cDNA or gDNA derived from T cells, B-cell-depleted T cells, or PBMCs. A de-identified subject ID, COVID-19 status, age in years and sex were almost always included in the sample metadata. The samples were drawn from two sources: the first 160 participants of the ongoing ImmuneRACE study, and over 1,000 subjects contributed by 6 global collaborators. Subjects who had been exposed to COVID-19, were actively infected with it, or had recovered from it provided the deeply sampled blood TCRbeta repertoires that made up the dataset. The repertoires were released in a freely available public database meant as a resource for research on the immune response to SARS-CoV-2. Where HLA class I and class II types were available, the types were taken from metadata supplied by the sample provider, not from assay-based typing. Results the study describes overall, beyond this receptor: The quantity of clinical and demographic metadata differed by source and by participant and was supplied without curation.

V and J are truncated by 5 bases and 8 bases respectively, leaving an intervening sequence of 22 bases. The CDR3, cysteine through phenylalanine, is 17 amino acids long. Only the CDR3 part of the read is kept: 51 bases, read in frame from the first base. CDR1 and CDR2, per the germline V gene (reference sequence), are LNHDA and SQIVND. TCRbeta CDR3 regions were amplified from genomic DNA by means of the immunoSEQ Assay, a bias-controlled multiplex PCR. From the authors' description of their analysis: The number of nucleated cells in each sample was estimated from the amplification of reference gene primers within the assay. To quantify the absolute abundance of each unique TCRbeta CDR3 rearrangement, sequence reads were collapsed and filtered. For each sample, productive Simpson clonality was calculated by taking the square root of Simpson's diversity index across productive rearrangements. Held by TCRdb, this immuneACCESS table contains in-frame sequences only and omits some clones. Under half of the omission traces to an unresolved V gene where checked; the cause of the rest is unknown. The V and J calls and clone size were taken over from that table, and D and trimming were inferred from the DNA. The sample table contains about 360,000 clones; only one count was recorded for more than 85% of them. The top ten hold under 3% of the sample.

Collaborating institutions collected whole blood in K2EDTA tubes following their own protocols. For TCRbeta analysis, collaborators shipped samples in one of three forms: frozen whole blood, isolated PBMCs, or DNA extracted from either of those sample types. This clone was detected only a few times. Its antigen is currently not known. Base-call qualities are not available, and no considerably larger clone is one nucleotide away. The source material was peripheral blood. The receptor comes from a human donor in a cohort sampled during active COVID-19. The chain is assembled from TRBV19 and TRBJ1-6; too little of a D gene remains to name it. The CDR3 here reads CASSPVGRMAGDSPLHF. The nucleotide sequence is TGTGCCAGTAGTCCGGTCGGACGGATGGCCGGGGATTCACCCCTCCACTTT. Joined to the reference TRBV19 and TRBJ1-6 proteins, this CDR3 gives the full variable domain: DGGITQSPKYLFRKEGQNVTLSCEQNLNHDAMYWYRQDPGQGLRLIYYSQIVNDFQKGDIAEGYSVSREKKESFPLTVTSAQKNPTAFYLCASSPVGRMAGDSPLHFGNGTRLTVT.